This is a list of T cell receptor beta chains from one sample in a study of OX40 agonist ivuxolimab in advanced cancers. The data were produced by immunoSEQ multiplex PCR, yet TCRdb's version contains in-frame clones alone and is incomplete. The sample carries nearly 70,000 clones, over 65% recorded once. This material consisted of CD4+ or CD8+ T cells sorted from blood, taken in a trial of the OX40 agonist ivuxolimab. These receptors were obtained from an adult with an advanced solid tumor such as melanoma, head and neck, liver or kidney cancer. Both conserved end residues are part of each CDR3. Expanded clones are given a class, and other clones once, few, many or no size at all.

CDR3: CASSQLRDGAGTF; size: NA; V: TRBV18
CDR3: CSVEGGQGLNTEAFF; size: NA; V: TRBV29-1
CDR3: CASSYPGTGLDEQFF; size: NA; V: TRBV7-9
CDR3: CASSTSGYEQYF; size: NA; V: TRBV6-5
CDR3: CASSEESGTGWSDTQYF; size: few; V: TRBV2
CDR3: CASSWTRLQETQYF; size: NA; V: TRBV6-6
CDR3: CASRPAKGQGPHEQYF; size: few; V: TRBV5-4
CDR3: CASNGRGTTDTQYF; size: NA; V: TRBV28
CDR3: CSVESSGNTIYF; size: NA; V: TRBV29-1
CDR3: CASSPGLRQEGYTF; size: NA; V: TRBV18
CDR3: CASSYGTGGTEAFF; size: NA; V: TRBV18
CDR3: CASSPSRHLGTDTQYF; size: NA; V: TRBV5-1
CDR3: CASSLAGTSATGELFF; size: NA; V: TRBV5-1
CDR3: CASSGVGSSSYEQYF; size: few; V: TRBV5-5
CDR3: CASSLETIVYNEQFF; size: few; V: TRBV11-2
CDR3: CASSQVPAGGSSYEQYF; size: NA; V: TRBV4-2
CDR3: CAISESGQARDTQYF; size: once; V: TRBV10-3
CDR3: CASSLGLLPDTQYF; size: NA; V: TRBV5-1
CDR3: CAWTLGQGYTEAFF; size: NA; V: TRBV30
CDR3: CASSPGTSGSNTDTQYF; size: once; V: TRBV7-9
CDR3: CASSQSAGEGEQFF; size: NA; V: TRBV18
CDR3: CASSQDLKNTEAFF; size: NA; V: TRBV4-3
CDR3: CASSLAQGADEQYF; size: NA; V: TRBV7-9
CDR3: CASSQTGTGAYEQYF; size: NA; V: TRBV4-3
CDR3: CAWSPNGGEQFF; size: NA; V: TRBV30
CDR3: CASSEAGPYPRAFEQFF; size: NA; V: TRBV6-1
CDR3: CSVEQGLRETQYF; size: NA; V: TRBV29-1
CDR3: CASSLPGALNYEQYF; size: once; V: TRBV28
CDR3: CASSPREQNTEAFF; size: NA; V: TRBV7-6
CDR3: CASSLEPWANEKLFF; size: NA; V: TRBV19
CDR3: CASSLAGGTLSYEQYF; size: NA; V: TRBV5-1
CDR3: CASRPYVRGQGKPQHF; size: NA; V: TRBV27
CDR3: CASSLAGEQYF; size: NA; V: TRBV11-2
CDR3: CASSIDLLQPQHF; size: NA; V: TRBV19
CDR3: CASSWNYEQYF; size: few; V: TRBV5-6
CDR3: CASSLGTGGKYGYTF; size: NA; V: TRBV19
CDR3: CASSYLRPIDRGTQYF; size: NA; V: TRBV6-5
CDR3: CSVWGDLRGGTEAFF; size: NA; V: TRBV29-1
CDR3: CASSSTYRESPLHF; size: NA; V: TRBV6-5